This is a list of T cell receptor beta chains from one sample in a study of T cell responses to AZD1222 COVID-19 vaccine. TCRdb keeps only in-frame clones here, not all; method: immunoSEQ multiplex PCR. Of 140,000 or so clones listed, approximately 89% are singletons. Sample: peripheral blood, taken 28 days after the second AZD1222 dose. The receptor source for this set is an adult who received the AZD1222 COVID-19 vaccine. The CDR3 runs from the conserved cysteine through the conserved F or W. D genes are given only for firm matches. Clone size, where shown, is once, few, many, or a class for clones that have expanded.

TRBV5-4	TRBJ2-1	-	TRBD2	CASSAGGRRPNEQFF	TGTGCCAGCAGCGCGGGGGGCCGGAGGCCCAATGAGCAGTTCTTC
TRBV9	TRBJ1-3	once	-	CASSLTSLGGYEGNTIYF	TGTGCCAGCAGCCTAACCTCCCTAGGGGGGTACGAAGGAAACACCATATATTTT
TRBV7-3	TRBJ2-6	-	-	CASSLEPGANVLTF	TGTGCCAGCAGTCTCGAGCCTGGGGCCAACGTCCTGACTTTC
TRBV7-9	TRBJ2-6	-	-	CASIRGGANVLTF	TGTGCCAGCATCCGAGGGGGGGCCAACGTCCTGACTTTC
TRBV7-2	TRBJ2-1	-	TRBD2	CASSLASGSSYNEQFF	TGTGCCAGCAGCTTAGCCAGCGGGAGTTCCTACAATGAGCAGTTCTTC
TRBV5-1	TRBJ1-5	once	-	CASSLGNSRNQPQHF	TGCGCCAGCAGCTTGGGAAATAGCCGCAATCAGCCCCAGCATTTT
TRBV30	TRBJ1-2	-	-	CAWSMGTSYGYTF	TGTGCCTGGAGTATGGGGACCTCCTATGGCTACACCTTC
TRBV4-1	TRBJ1-6	-	-	CASSQAASPLHF	TGCGCCAGCAGCCAAGCGGCTTCACCCCTCCACTTT
TRBV6-5	TRBJ1-5	-	TRBD1	CASSYSSSGGQPQHF	TGTGCCAGCAGTTACTCGTCGTCAGGGGGACAGCCCCAGCATTTT
TRBV29-1	TRBJ2-3	-	-	CSATWGRTDTQYF	TGCAGCGCCACTTGGGGGCGCACAGATACGCAGTATTTT
TRBV7-2	TRBJ2-5	-	-	CASSQQGWETQYF	TGTGCCAGCAGCCAACAGGGATGGGAGACCCAGTACTTC
TRBV28	TRBJ1-5	once	-	CASSLVSPGANQPQHF	TGTGCCAGCAGTTTAGTTAGTCCAGGAGCCAATCAGCCCCAGCATTTT
TRBV12-3/TRBV12-4	TRBJ1-2	-	TRBD1	CASSTGGSDGYTF	TGTGCCAGCAGTACAGGGGGTTCTGATGGCTACACCTTC
TRBV5-1	TRBJ2-1	once	-	CANSLGAQPFF	TGCGCCAACAGCTTGGGGGCGCAGCCGTTCTTC
TRBV7-8	TRBJ1-2	-	TRBD1	CASSLGAGGPDGYTF	TGTGCCAGCAGCTTGGGGGCAGGGGGTCCCGATGGCTACACCTTC
TRBV6-5	TRBJ2-7	once	-	CASSRGHPYEQYF	TGTGCCAGCAGTAGGGGACACCCTTACGAGCAGTACTTC